These T cell receptor beta chains were read from a single sample in a study of shared clonotypes between healthy human individuals. Assay used: immunoSEQ multiplex PCR; TCRdb lists only in-frame clones, some missing. Among about 1 million clones listed, more than 75% were seen once. The material sequenced was memory CD4+ T cells from PBMCs. Source of these receptors: a man aged 18 to 35 in good health. Some clones in this sample may be carry-over from other donors' samples. CDR3s include the opening cysteine and the closing phenylalanine or tryptophan. The order of the fields is V gene, clone size, D gene, J gene, CDR3 protein, CDR3 DNA. D genes are given only for firm matches. Clone size is given for some rows only: seen once, a few or many times, or a class if the clone is expanded.

>TRBV7-2|.|.|TRBJ1-5
CASSSSWGQPQHF
TGTGCCAGCAGCTCTAGCTGGGGTCAGCCCCAGCATTTT
>TRBV4-3|.|.|TRBJ1-2
CASSQGSSQVYGYTF
TGCGCCAGCAGCCAAGGGTCGAGCCAGGTCTATGGCTACACCTTC
>TRBV7-6|.|TRBD1|TRBJ1-1
CASSLLHRGSNTEAFF
TGTGCCAGCAGCTTATTGCACAGGGGTTCGAACACTGAAGCTTTCTTT
>TRBV2|once|TRBD1|TRBJ1-2
CASSEYAGQLTYGYTF
TGTGCCAGCAGTGAATATGCGGGACAGCTGACCTATGGCTACACCTTC
>TRBV6-5|.|TRBD2|TRBJ2-5
CASSYLAGGSWETQYF
TGTGCCAGCAGTTACCTAGCGGGAGGGTCCTGGGAGACCCAGTACTTC
>TRBV7-9|once|.|TRBJ2-1
CASSLASQDYNEQFF
TGTGCCAGCAGCTTAGCTTCCCAGGACTACAATGAGCAGTTCTTC
>TRBV15|once|.|TRBJ2-1
CATSRPPGFSGNEQFF
TGTGCCACCAGCAGACCCCCAGGGTTCTCGGGCAATGAGCAGTTCTTC
>TRBV7-2|.|TRBD2|TRBJ2-2
CASSKRLAGVVGELFF
TGTGCCAGCAGCAAACGACTAGCGGGAGTTGTCGGGGAGCTGTTTTTT
>TRBV11-3|.|.|TRBJ2-2
CASSLRDPGELFF
TGTGCCAGCAGCTTAAGGGACCCCGGGGAGCTGTTTTTT
>TRBV19|.|TRBD2|TRBJ2-7
CASSPGTSGRSEQYF
TGTGCCAGTAGTCCGGGGACTAGCGGGAGGAGCGAGCAGTACTTC
>TRBV7-2|.|.|TRBJ1-5
CASSLGRGQPQHF
TGTGCCAGCAGCTTGGGTCGGGGTCAGCCCCAGCATTTT
>TRBV2|once|TRBD1|TRBJ1-2
CASNIGGQGRGGYTF
TGTGCCAGCAACATAGGGGGACAGGGGAGGGGCGGCTACACCTTC
>TRBV7-3|.|.|TRBJ2-7
CASSSHSGRAFEQYF
TGTGCCAGCAGCTCCCATAGCGGACGGGCCTTCGAGCAGTACTTC
>TRBV7-3|many|.|TRBJ1-1
CASSPGRQRSAFF
TGTGCCAGCAGCCCGGGGCGACAACGATCAGCTTTCTTT
>TRBV9|few|.|TRBJ1-6
CASSARSSYNSPLHF
TGTGCCAGCAGCGCCCGGAGCTCCTATAATTCACCCCTCCACTTT
>TRBV5-4|.|TRBD2|TRBJ2-2
CASSPTSGSDGELFF
TGTGCCAGCAGCCCGACTAGCGGGAGCGACGGGGAGCTGTTTTTT
>TRBV2|.|.|TRBJ1-5
CASSVQGSNQPQHF
TGTGCCAGCAGCGTACAGGGTAGCAATCAGCCCCAGCATTTT
>TRBV28|.|TRBD2|TRBJ2-5
CASSRDYQQETQYF
TGTGCCAGCAGTCGGGACTACCAGCAAGAGACCCAGTACTTC
>TRBV19|.|TRBD1|TRBJ2-7
CASSIQGAYYEQYF
TGTGCCAGTAGTATCCAGGGGGCATACTACGAGCAGTACTTC
>TRBV15|few|.|TRBJ1-1
CATRQKGISGAEAFF
TGTGCCACCAGACAAAAGGGGATCTCCGGGGCTGAAGCTTTCTTT
>TRBV5-1|.|.|TRBJ2-1
CASSLEMGVSEQFF
TGCGCCAGCAGCTTGGAAATGGGAGTGAGTGAGCAGTTCTTC
>TRBV7-3|.|.|TRBJ2-1
CASSPDYTQYNEQFF
TGTGCCAGCAGCCCCGACTACACACAATACAATGAGCAGTTCTTC
>TRBV2|.|TRBD2|TRBJ2-7
CASRTTGGEQYF
TGTGCCAGCAGGACGACGGGAGGGGAGCAGTACTTC
>TRBV7-3|.|TRBD2|TRBJ2-1
CASSLTSGTYNEQFF
TGTGCCAGCAGCTTAACTAGCGGGACGTACAATGAGCAGTTCTTC
>TRBV20-1|.|.|TRBJ2-3
CSASGSDTQYF
TGCAGTGCTAGCGGGTCAGATACGCAGTATTTT
>TRBV7-2|few|.|TRBJ2-7
CASSSPPASYEQYF
TGTGCCAGCAGCTCACCCCCCGCGTCCTACGAGCAGTACTTC
>TRBV5-4|.|.|TRBJ2-7
CASSTSPFYEQYF
TGTGCCAGCAGCACTAGTCCTTTCTACGAGCAGTACTTC
>TRBV28|few|TRBD1|TRBJ1-5
CASSINRGAQPQHF
TGTGCCAGCAGTATCAACAGGGGGGCTCAGCCCCAGCATTTT
>TRBV15|.|TRBD2|TRBJ2-7
CATSRDKGRASGSSYEQYF
TGTGCCACCAGCAGAGATAAGGGCAGGGCTAGCGGGAGCTCCTACGAGCAGTACTTC
>TRBV4-3|.|TRBD1|TRBJ1-4
CASSQDGPGQNEKLFF
TGCGCCAGCAGCCAAGATGGCCCGGGACAGAATGAAAAACTGTTTTTT
>TRBV18|.|TRBD2|TRBJ2-1
CASSKLADYNEQFF
TGTGCCAGCTCAAAACTAGCGGACTACAATGAGCAGTTCTTC
>TRBV30|.|TRBD2|TRBJ2-7
CAWSVLSGRAINEQYF
TGTGCCTGGAGTGTACTCAGCGGGAGGGCCATAAACGAGCAGTACTTC
>TRBV7-8|.|TRBD1|TRBJ1-2
CASSRSQQGALGYTF
TGTGCCAGCAGCCGAAGCCAACAGGGGGCGCTTGGCTACACCTTC
>TRBV7-9|once|.|TRBJ1-2
CASSGSGEINGYTF
TGTGCCAGCAGCGGCTCGGGGGAGATAAATGGCTACACCTTC
>TRBV11-2|few|.|TRBJ1-1
CASSLAGSVSAFF
TGTGCCAGCAGCTTAGCTGGCAGCGTTTCGGCTTTCTTT
>TRBV5-1|.|TRBD1|TRBJ2-1
CASSFSGGAYNEQFF
TGCGCCAGCAGCTTTTCAGGGGGAGCCTACAATGAGCAGTTCTTC
>TRBV29-1|.|.|TRBJ1-2
CSVEGQRIYGYTF
TGCAGCGTTGAGGGGCAGAGGATCTATGGCTACACCTTC
>TRBV10-3|.|TRBD1|TRBJ2-5
CAIGQTGKVFGAQYF
TGTGCCATCGGGCAGACAGGGAAGGTTTTCGGGGCCCAGTACTTC
>TRBV28|.|TRBD1|TRBJ2-7
CASIPHDRGLGEQYF
TGTGCCAGCATCCCCCACGACAGGGGGCTGGGTGAGCAGTACTTC
>TRBV5-4|.|TRBD2|TRBJ2-3
CASSPAGTSGFTDTQYF
TGTGCCAGCAGCCCGGCCGGGACTAGCGGGTTCACAGATACGCAGTATTTT
>TRBV11-3|.|TRBD2|TRBJ2-1
CASSSLGGYNEQFF
TGTGCCAGCAGCTCCCTGGGGGGGTACAATGAGCAGTTCTTC
>TRBV25-1|.|.|TRBJ2-5
CASSEYMGQKETQYF
TGTGCCAGCAGTGAATATATGGGACAAAAAGAGACCCAGTACTTC
>TRBV12-5|few|.|TRBJ2-7
CASVLGFPYEQYF
TGTGCTAGTGTTCTGGGTTTTCCGTACGAGCAGTACTTC
>TRBV13|.|.|TRBJ2-2
CASSLGHNTGELFF
TGTGCCAGCAGCTTAGGGCACAACACCGGGGAGCTGTTTTTT
>TRBV28|.|TRBD1|TRBJ1-5
CASSSLGTGLTMPSNQPQHF
TGTGCCAGCAGTTCTTTGGGGACAGGGTTAACGATGCCAAGCAATCAGCCCCAGCATTTT
>TRBV10-3|.|.|TRBJ2-3
CAISLSWDDTDTQYF
TGTGCCATCAGCCTTAGTTGGGACGACACAGATACGCAGTATTTT
>TRBV28|few|TRBD2|TRBJ2-2
CASSYGRRGASGRANTGELFF
TGTGCCAGCAGTTATGGGCGTCGGGGCGCAAGCGGGAGGGCCAACACCGGGGAGCTGTTTTTT
>TRBV4-1|.|TRBD2|TRBJ2-1
CASSQDGGSSYNEQFF
TGCGCCAGCAGCCAAGACGGCGGGAGTTCCTACAATGAGCAGTTCTTC
>TRBV28|many|TRBD2|TRBJ2-3
CASSLTTSGTTDTQYF
TGTGCCAGCAGTTTGACTACTAGCGGGACCACAGATACGCAGTATTTT
>TRBV7-9|.|.|TRBJ2-7
CASSHGTLLHEQYF
TGTGCCAGCAGCCATGGGACTCTCCTTCACGAGCAGTACTTC
>TRBV19|once|.|TRBJ1-5
CASSTTGTKSNQPQHF
TGTGCCAGTAGTACAACCGGGACAAAGAGCAATCAGCCCCAGCATTTT
>TRBV4-2|.|.|TRBJ2-1
CASSQDQGLARNNEQFF
TGTGCCAGCAGCCAAGATCAAGGTCTAGCGCGTAACAATGAGCAGTTCTTC
>TRBV2|once|.|TRBJ2-5
CASRRGIGETQYF
TGTGCCAGCCGACGGGGGATCGGTGAGACCCAGTACTTC
>TRBV10-3|.|.|TRBJ1-1
CAISESRETEAFF
TGTGCCATCAGTGAGTCGAGGGAAACTGAAGCTTTCTTT
>TRBV30|few|TRBD1|TRBJ1-5
CAWGTASGPQHF
TGTGCCTGGGGGACAGCCAGTGGGCCCCAGCATTTT
>TRBV18|.|TRBD2|TRBJ2-1
CASSPVARTSYNEQFF
TGTGCCAGCTCACCGGTGGCCAGGACTAGCTACAATGAGCAGTTCTTC
>TRBV9|.|.|TRBJ2-4
CASSVGGSVLAKNIQYF
TGTGCCAGCAGCGTAGGAGGTTCAGTGCTAGCCAAAAACATTCAGTACTTC